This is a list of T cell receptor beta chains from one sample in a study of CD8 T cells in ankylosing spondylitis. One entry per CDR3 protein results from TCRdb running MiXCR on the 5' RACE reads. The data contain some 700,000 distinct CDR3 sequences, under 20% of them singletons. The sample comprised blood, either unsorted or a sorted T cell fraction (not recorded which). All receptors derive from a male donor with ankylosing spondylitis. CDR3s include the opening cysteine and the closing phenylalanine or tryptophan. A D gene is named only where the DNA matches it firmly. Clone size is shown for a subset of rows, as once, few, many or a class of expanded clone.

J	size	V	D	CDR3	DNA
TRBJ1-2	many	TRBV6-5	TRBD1	CASSYPGQKNYGYTF	TGTGCCAGCAGTTATCCGGGACAGAAGAACTATGGCTACACCTTC
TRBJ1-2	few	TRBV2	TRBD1	CASNDRDDYGYTF	TGTGCCAGCAATGACAGGGATGACTATGGCTACACCTTC
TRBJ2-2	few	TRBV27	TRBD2	CASRREGSGELFF	TGTGCCAGCAGGCGGGAGGGATCCGGGGAGCTGTTTTTT
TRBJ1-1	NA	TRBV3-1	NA	CASSQIPGAEAFF	TGTGCCAGCAGCCAAATACCGGGGGCTGAAGCTTTCTTT
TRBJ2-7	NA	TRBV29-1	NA	CSALVGPYEQYF	TGCAGCGCCCTGGTGGGGCCCTACGAGCAGTACTTC
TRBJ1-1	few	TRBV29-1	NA	CSVATVDTEAFF	TGCAGCGTGGCTACAGTGGACACTGAAGCTTTCTTT
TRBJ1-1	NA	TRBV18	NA	CASSPPVGDTEAFF	TGTGCCAGCTCACCACCAGTGGGTGACACTGAAGCTTTCTTT
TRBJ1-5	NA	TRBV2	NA	CASISALSQHF	TGTGCCAGCATATCAGCTTTATCCCAGCATTTT
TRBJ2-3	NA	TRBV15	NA	CATRGPRAEESTDTQYF	TGTGCCACCAGGGGACCTAGGGCGGAGGAGAGCACAGATACGCAGTATTTT
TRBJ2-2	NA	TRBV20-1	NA	CSARDLSRTGELFF	TGCAGTGCTAGAGATCTTTCCAGGACCGGGGAGCTGTTTTTT
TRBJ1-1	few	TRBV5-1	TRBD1	CASSSTSMTGRGTEAFF	TGCGCCAGCAGCTCCACCTCCATGACAGGGAGGGGCACTGAAGCTTTCTTT
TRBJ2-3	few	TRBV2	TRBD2	CARKRERTDTQYF	TGTGCCAGGAAGCGGGAGCGGACAGATACGCAGTATTTT
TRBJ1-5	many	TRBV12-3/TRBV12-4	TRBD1	CASRPSGQQNQPQHF	TGTGCCAGCAGACCATCGGGACAGCAAAATCAGCCCCAGCATTTT
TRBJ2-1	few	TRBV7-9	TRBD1	CASSLARTGPRDEQFF	TGTGCCAGCAGCTTAGCTCGGACAGGGCCGAGGGATGAGCAGTTCTTC
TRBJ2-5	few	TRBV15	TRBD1	CATSRDRGQETQYF	TGTGCCACCAGCAGGGACAGGGGCCAAGAGACCCAGTACTTC
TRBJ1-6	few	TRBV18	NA	CASSPTGPGSPLHF	TGTGCCAGCTCACCAACAGGGCCGGGATCACCCCTCCACTTT
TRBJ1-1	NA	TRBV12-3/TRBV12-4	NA	CASSKPEGNTEAFF	TGTGCCAGCAGTAAACCAGAAGGGAACACTGAAGCTTTCTTT
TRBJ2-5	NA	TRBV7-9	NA	CASSLSSPPETQYF	TGTGCCAGCAGCTTATCCTCACCCCCAGAGACCCAGTACTTC
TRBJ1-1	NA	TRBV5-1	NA	CASSFRGETEAFF	TGCGCCAGCAGCTTCAGGGGTGAAACTGAAGCTTTCTTT
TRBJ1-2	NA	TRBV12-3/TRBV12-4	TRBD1	CATKDRGMDGYTF	TGTGCCACAAAAGACAGGGGGATGGATGGCTACACCTTC
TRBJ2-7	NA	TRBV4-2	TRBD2	CASSQGSGLAGDEQYF	TGTGCCAGCAGCCAAGGGTCCGGACTAGCGGGAGACGAGCAGTACTTC
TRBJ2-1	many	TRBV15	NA	CATSTLNKAYNEQFF	TGTGCCACCAGCACCTTAAATAAGGCCTACAATGAGCAGTTCTTC
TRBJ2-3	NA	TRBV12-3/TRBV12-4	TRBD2	CASSFGLAGGGGTQYF	TGTGCCAGCAGTTTTGGTTTAGCGGGGGGTGGTGGTACGCAGTATTTT
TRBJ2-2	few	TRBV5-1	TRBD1	CASSLEGQHTGELFF	TGCGCCAGCAGCTTGGAGGGACAGCACACCGGGGAGCTGTTTTTT
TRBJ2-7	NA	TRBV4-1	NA	CASSPTLSLEQYF	TGCGCCAGCAGCCCGACCCTATCCCTCGAGCAGTACTTC
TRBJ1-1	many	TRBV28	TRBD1	CASSFTGGTTEAFF	TGTGCCAGCAGTTTCACAGGGGGGACCACTGAAGCTTTCTTT
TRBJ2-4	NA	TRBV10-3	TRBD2	CAISESSGSGKNIQYF	TGTGCCATCAGTGAATCTAGCGGGAGTGGCAAAAACATTCAGTACTTC
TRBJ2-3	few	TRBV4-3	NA	CASSQDYLFTDTQYF	TGCGCCAGCAGCCAAGATTACTTATTCACAGATACGCAGTATTTT
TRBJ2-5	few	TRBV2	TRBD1	CATRQGAQETQYF	TGTGCCACTCGACAGGGGGCCCAAGAGACCCAGTACTTC
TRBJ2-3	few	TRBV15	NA	CATSRGKWETDTQYF	TGTGCCACCAGCAGAGGGAAATGGGAGACAGATACGCAGTATTTT
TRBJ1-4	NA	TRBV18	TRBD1	CASSPTGTADRNEKLFF	TGTGCCAGCTCACCAACCGGGACAGCAGACCGTAATGAAAAACTGTTTTTT
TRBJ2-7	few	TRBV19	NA	CASSPTESYEQYF	TGTGCCAGTAGCCCGACAGAGAGCTACGAGCAGTACTTC
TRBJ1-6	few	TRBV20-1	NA	CSARPNPGVNNSPLHF	TGCAGTGCTAGACCCAACCCCGGGGTTAATAATTCACCCCTCCACTTT
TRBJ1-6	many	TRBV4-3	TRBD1	CASSQDGTGVLPSPLHF	TGCGCCAGCAGCCAAGACGGGACAGGGGTCCTTCCTTCACCCCTCCACTTT
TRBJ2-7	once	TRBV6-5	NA	CASSYGAGAPYEQYF	TGTGCCAGCAGTTACGGGGCAGGGGCGCCATACGAGCAGTACTTC
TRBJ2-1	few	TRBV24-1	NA	CATSDPGGRNYNEQFF	TGTGCCACCAGTGATCCCGGGGGGCGCAACTACAATGAGCAGTTCTTC
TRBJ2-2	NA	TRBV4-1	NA	CASSQGSGLQTGELFF	TGCGCCAGCAGCCAAGGTTCCGGGCTACAAACGGGGGAGCTGTTTTTT
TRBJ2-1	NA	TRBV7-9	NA	CASTPQWASEDEQFF	TGTGCCAGCACCCCCCAGTGGGCCTCAGAGGATGAGCAGTTCTTC
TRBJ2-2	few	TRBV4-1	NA	CASSQEVTGRLRGELFF	TGCGCCAGCAGCCAAGAGGTTACCGGGCGGCTGAGGGGGGAGCTGTTTTTT
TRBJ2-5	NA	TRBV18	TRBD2	CASTSRGGRQETQYF	TGTGCCAGCACGTCTCGCGGGGGGCGTCAAGAGACCCAGTACTTC
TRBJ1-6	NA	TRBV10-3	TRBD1	CAINRDSNSPLHF	TGTGCCATAAACCGGGACAGCAATTCACCCCTCCACTTT
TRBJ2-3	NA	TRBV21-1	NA	CASSKGLGARWF	TGTGCCAGCAGCAAAGGGTTGGGGGCGAGGTGGTTT
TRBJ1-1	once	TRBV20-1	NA	CSARDSKNTEAFF	TGCAGTGCTAGGGACAGTAAAAACACTGAAGCTTTCTTT
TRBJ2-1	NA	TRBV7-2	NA	CASSLEPGAKSEQFF	TGTGCCAGCAGCTTAGAGCCAGGGGCTAAGAGTGAGCAGTTCTTC
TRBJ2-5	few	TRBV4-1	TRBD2	CASSQGKTSGGQETQYF	TGCGCCAGCAGCCAGGGAAAGACTAGCGGGGGACAAGAGACCCAGTACTTC
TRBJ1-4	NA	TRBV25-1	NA	CASSSPTGFTTEKLFF	TGTGCCAGCAGTTCGCCCACAGGGTTTACCACTGAAAAACTGTTTTTT
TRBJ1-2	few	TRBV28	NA	CASRTQGRKGSYGYTF	TGTGCCAGCAGAACACAGGGAAGGAAAGGATCCTATGGCTACACCTTC
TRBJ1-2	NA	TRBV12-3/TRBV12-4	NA	CASSSLDGYYGYTF	TGTGCCAGCAGTTCCCTGGACGGATACTATGGCTACACCTTC
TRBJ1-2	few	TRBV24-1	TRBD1	CATSDPDRGYGYTF	TGTGCCACCAGTGACCCTGACAGGGGCTATGGCTACACCTTC
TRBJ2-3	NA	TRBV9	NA	CASNAIGGTDTQYF	TGTGCCAGCAACGCCATTGGGGGCACAGATACGCAGTATTTT
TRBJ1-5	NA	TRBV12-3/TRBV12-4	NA	CASSLLNSDTNQPQHF	TGTGCCAGCAGTTTACTCAATTCGGACACCAATCAGCCCCAGCATTTT
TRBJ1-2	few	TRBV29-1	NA	CSVGGRNGYGYTF	TGCAGCGTTGGGGGCAGGAACGGCTATGGCTACACCTTC
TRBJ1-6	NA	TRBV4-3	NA	CASSQALGDVYNSPLHF	TGCGCCAGCAGCCAAGCTTTAGGGGACGTCTATAATTCACCCCTCCACTTT
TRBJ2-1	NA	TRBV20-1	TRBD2	CSARSGERGRGYNEQFF	TGCAGTGCTAGGTCGGGGGAGCGGGGTCGGGGCTACAATGAGCAGTTCTTC